The 8 T cell receptor beta chains in this list originate from one sample, sequenced in a study of naive and memory T cell subsets. Ligated cDNA underwent four rounds of PCR with nested alpha and beta constant region primers and SP2. MiXCR was run by TCRdb on the 5' RACE reads, yielding one entry per CDR3 protein. Of about 62,000 distinct CDR3 sequences in the sample, roughly 8.1% were seen once. A UMI-containing oligonucleotide was joined by 3' ligation to the TCR cDNA template. Every receptor here comes from a female donor in good health.

The chain combines TRBV4-1 with TRBJ2-3, with 12 bases fitting TRBD1. The length of the CDR3 is 17 residues. Germline V gene data show CDR1 as MGHRA and CDR2 as YSYEKL. The ends lost 3 bases at V and 0 bases at J; junction bases unmatched: 4. The CDR3 coding sequence is TGCGCCAGCAGCCAGGGACAGGGGGCCACGAGCACAGATACGCAGTATTTT. Its protein product is CASSQGQGATSTDTQYF.

Regarding this clonotype: One junction end disagrees with the germline gene, perhaps due to a read error. The chain uses TRBV20-1 and TRBJ2-7; D gene ambiguous. The CDR3 runs 13 residues. Germline V lookup: CDR1 DFQATT, CDR2 SNEGSKA (reference sequence). The CDR3: CSARDMVSNEQYF. The CDR3 nucleotides read TGCAGTGCTAGAGATATGGTCTCCAACGAGCAGTACTTC.

This clonotype is a singleton in its sample. The chain carries TRBV4-2 and TRBJ2-7; tentative D call: TRBD2 (6 bases). The CDR3 is made up of 17 amino acids. V was cut by 0 bases and J by 2 bases, with 17 bases left in between. Germline-derived CDR1 and CDR2 are LGHNA and YNFKEQ. The CDR3 sequence: CASSQEISGSRPYEQYF. The CDR3 bases are TGTGCCAGCAGCCAAGAAATTAGCGGTAGTAGGCCCTACGAGCAGTACTTC.

Only a few counts were recorded for this clonotype. The V and J genes are TRBV19 and TRBJ2-3; 7 bases map to TRBD2. Germline loops: CDR1 LNHDA, CDR2 SQIVND (reference sequence). The CDR3 consists of 17 residues. V was clipped by 3 bases and J by 3 bases; unmatched bases: 12. The CDR3 reads CASSIGQRGTWTDTQYF. CDR3 coding DNA: TGTGCCAGTAGTATTGGCCAGCGGGGTACATGGACAGATACGCAGTATTTT.

Only a few counts were recorded for this clonotype. The chain has TRBV7-6 and TRBJ2-7; 8 bases align to TRBD1. With 4 bases clipped from V and 3 bases from J, the junction kept 5 bases outside the gene matches. CDR3 length equals 14 residues. Germline V lookup: CDR1 SGHVS, CDR2 FNYEAQ. The CDR3: CASSSPDRGYEQYF. CDR3 sequence (DNA): TGTGCCAGCAGCTCACCCGACAGGGGCTACGAGCAGTACTTC.

This clonotype was picked up a small number of times. CDR3 nucleotide sequence: TGCGCCAGCAGCTTAAGACTAGCGGGAGTCTTAGGGAATGAGCAGTTCTTC. This gives the protein CASSLRLAGVLGNEQFF. This sequence joins TRBV5-1 and TRBJ2-1; 12 nucleotides match TRBD2. The CDR3 is 17 amino acids. The V segment lost 2 bases and the J segment 7 bases; nucleotides outside the gene matches: 10. CDR1 is SGHRS, CDR2 YFSETQ, per germline.

At least ten counts were recorded for this clonotype. The chain recombines TRBV5-1 with TRBJ1-2; D remains ambiguous. The germline gives CDR1 SGHRS, CDR2 YFSETQ. The CDR3 spans 13 residues. V was shortened by 0 bases and J by 2 bases, with 5 bases between the two germline ends. CDR3 sequence: CASSLGQNYGYTF. CDR3 coding DNA: TGCGCCAGCAGCTTGGGGCAGAACTATGGCTACACCTTC.

V usage is TRBV6-5 and J usage is TRBJ1-1; a weak D match, TRBD1 (5 bases). The CDR3 spans 15 residues. Germline CDR1 is MNHEY and CDR2 is SVGAGI. Trimming removed 7 bases at V and 1 base at J, with 16 bases between. In DNA form, the CDR3 reads TGTGCCAGCAATATAAACCAGGGCAGGAACACTGAAGCTTTCTTT. This translates into CASNINQGRNTEAFF.